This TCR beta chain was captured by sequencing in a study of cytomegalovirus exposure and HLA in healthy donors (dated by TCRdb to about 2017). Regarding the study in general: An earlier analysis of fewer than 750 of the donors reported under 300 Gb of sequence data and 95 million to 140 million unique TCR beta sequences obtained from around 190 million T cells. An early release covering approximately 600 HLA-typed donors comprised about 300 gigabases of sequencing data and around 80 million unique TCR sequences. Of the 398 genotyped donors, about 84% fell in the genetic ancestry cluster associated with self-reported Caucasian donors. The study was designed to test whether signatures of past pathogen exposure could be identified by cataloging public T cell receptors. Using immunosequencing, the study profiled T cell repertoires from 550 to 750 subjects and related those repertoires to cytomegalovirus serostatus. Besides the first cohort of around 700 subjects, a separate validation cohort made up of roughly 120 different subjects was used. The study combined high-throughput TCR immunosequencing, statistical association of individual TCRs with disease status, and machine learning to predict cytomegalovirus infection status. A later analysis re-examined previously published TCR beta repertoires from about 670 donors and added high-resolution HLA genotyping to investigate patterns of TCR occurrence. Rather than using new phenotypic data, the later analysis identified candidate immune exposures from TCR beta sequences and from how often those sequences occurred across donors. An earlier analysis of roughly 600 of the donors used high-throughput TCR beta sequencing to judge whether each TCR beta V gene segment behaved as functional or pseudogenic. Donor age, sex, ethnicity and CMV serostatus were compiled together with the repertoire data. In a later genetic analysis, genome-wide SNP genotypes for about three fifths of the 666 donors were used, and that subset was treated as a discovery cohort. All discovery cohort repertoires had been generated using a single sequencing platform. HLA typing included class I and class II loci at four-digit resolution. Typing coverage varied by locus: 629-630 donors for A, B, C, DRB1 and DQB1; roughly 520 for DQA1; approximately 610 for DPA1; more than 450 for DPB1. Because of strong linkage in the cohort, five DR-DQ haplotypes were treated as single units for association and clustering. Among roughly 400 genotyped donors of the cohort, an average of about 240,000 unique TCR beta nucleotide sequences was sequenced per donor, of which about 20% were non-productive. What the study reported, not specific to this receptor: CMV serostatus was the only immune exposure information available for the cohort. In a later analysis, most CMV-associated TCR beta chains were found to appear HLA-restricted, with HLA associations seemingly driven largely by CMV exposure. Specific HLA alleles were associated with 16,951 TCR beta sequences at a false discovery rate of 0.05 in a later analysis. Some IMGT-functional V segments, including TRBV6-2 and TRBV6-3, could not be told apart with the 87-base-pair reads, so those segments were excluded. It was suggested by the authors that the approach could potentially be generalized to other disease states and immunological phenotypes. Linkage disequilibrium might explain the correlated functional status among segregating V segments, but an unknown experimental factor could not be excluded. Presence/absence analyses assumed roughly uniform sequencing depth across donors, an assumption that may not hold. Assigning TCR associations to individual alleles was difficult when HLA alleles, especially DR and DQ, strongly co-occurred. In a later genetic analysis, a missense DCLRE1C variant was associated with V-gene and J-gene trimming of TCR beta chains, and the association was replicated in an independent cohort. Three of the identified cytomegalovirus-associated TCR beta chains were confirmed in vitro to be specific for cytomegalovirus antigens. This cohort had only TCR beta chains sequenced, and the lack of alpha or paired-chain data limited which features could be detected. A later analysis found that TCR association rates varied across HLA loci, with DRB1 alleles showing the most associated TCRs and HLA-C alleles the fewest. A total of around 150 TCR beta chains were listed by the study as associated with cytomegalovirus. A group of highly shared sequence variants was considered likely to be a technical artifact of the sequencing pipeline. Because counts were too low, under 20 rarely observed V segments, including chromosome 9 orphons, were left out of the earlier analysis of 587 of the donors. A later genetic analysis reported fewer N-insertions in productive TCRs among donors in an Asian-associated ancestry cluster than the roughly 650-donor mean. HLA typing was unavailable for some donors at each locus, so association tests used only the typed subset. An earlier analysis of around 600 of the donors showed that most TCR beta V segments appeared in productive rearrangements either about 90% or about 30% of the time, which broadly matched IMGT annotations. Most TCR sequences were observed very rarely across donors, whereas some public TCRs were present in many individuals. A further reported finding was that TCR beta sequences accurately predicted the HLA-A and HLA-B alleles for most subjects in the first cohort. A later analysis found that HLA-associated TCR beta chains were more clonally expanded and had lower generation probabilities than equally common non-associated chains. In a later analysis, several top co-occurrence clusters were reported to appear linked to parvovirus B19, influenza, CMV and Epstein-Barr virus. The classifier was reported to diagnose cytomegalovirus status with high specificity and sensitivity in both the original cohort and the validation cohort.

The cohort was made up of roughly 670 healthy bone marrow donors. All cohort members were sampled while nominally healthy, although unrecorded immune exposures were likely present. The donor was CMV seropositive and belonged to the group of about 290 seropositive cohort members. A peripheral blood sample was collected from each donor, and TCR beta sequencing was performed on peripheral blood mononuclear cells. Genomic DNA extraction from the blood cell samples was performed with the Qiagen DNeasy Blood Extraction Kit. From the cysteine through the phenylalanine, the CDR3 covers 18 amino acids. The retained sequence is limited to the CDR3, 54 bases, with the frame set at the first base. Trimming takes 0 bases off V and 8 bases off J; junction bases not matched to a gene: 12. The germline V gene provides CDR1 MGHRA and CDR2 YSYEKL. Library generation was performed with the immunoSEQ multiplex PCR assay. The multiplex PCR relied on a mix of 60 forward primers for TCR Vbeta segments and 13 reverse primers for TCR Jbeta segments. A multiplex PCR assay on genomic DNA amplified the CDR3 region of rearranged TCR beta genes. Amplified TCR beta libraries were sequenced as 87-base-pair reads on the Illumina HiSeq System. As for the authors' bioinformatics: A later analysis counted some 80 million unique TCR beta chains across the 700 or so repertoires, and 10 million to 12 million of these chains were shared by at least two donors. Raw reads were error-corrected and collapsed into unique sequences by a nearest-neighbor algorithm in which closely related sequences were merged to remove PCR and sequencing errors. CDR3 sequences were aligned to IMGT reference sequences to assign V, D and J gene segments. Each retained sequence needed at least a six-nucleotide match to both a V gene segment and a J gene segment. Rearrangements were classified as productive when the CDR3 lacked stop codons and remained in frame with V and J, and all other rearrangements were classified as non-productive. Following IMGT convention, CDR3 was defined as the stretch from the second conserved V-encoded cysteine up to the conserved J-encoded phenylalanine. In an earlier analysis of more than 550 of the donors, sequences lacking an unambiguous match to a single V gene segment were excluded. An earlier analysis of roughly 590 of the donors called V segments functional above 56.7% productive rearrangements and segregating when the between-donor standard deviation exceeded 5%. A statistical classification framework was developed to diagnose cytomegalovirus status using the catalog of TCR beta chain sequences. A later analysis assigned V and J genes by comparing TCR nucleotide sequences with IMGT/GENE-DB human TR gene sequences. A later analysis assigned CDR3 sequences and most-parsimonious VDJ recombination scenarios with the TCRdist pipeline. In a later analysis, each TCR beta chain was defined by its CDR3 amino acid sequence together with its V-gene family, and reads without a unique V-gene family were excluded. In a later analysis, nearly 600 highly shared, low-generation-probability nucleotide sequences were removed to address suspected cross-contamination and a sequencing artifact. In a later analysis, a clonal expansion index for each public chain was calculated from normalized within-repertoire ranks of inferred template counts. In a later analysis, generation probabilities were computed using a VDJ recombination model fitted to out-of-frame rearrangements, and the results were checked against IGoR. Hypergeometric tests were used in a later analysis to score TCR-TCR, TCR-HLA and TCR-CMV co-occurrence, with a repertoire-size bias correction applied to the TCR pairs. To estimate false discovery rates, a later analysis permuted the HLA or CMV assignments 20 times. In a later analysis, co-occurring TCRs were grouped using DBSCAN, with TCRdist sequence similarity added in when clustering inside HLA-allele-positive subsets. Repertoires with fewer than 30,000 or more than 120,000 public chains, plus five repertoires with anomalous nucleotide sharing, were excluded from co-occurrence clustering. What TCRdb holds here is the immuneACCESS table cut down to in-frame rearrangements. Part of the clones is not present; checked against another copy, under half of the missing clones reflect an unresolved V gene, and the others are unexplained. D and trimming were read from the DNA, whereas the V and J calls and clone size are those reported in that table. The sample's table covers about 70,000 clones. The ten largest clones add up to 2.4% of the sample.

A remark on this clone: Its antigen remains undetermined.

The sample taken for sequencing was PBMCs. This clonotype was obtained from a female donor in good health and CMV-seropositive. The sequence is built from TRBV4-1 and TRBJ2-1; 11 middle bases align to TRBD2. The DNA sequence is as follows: TGCGCCAGCAGCCAAGACGGGCTAGCGGGAGGCTGGGCGGATGAGCAGTTCTTC. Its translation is CASSQDGLAGGWADEQFF.